What follows are 30 T cell receptor beta chains derived from one specimen sequenced in a study of CD8+CD57+ T cells in acquired aplastic anemia. Profiling that covered TCR beta VDJ and CDR3 relied on genomic DNA as its template. MiXCR, applied by TCRdb to the reads, yields one record per CDR3 protein. The sample lists around 170,000 distinct CDR3 sequences, 48% occurring once. All sequencing subjects had displayed CD8+CD57+ cell expansion on flow cytometry. Sequenced input: sorted CD4+, CD8+, or CD8+CD57+ T cells (not recorded which) from PBMCs. The origin of the receptors is a human donor with aplastic anemia.

The chain carries TRBV18 and TRBJ2-3, with no clear D. Per the germline V gene, CDR1 is KGHSH and CDR2 is LQKENI. Trimming removed 2 bases from V and 6 bases from J, with 9 bases in between. The CDR3 covers 13 residues. CDR3 nucleotide sequence: TGTGCCAGCTCACCAAATAAGGTGGATACGCAGTATTTT. It translates to CASSPNKVDTQYF.

This clonotype was detected a few times. The chain recombines TRBV20-1 with TRBJ2-5, with D unresolved. The germline gives CDR1 DFQATT, CDR2 SNEGSKA (reference sequence). V lost 0 bases and J 5 bases, leaving 7 bases between the germline ends. The CDR3 has 12 amino acids. The CDR3 spells CSARDPGETQYF. CDR3 bases: TGCAGTGCTAGAGACCCCGGCGAGACCCAGTACTTC.

Note on this clonotype: A read error may account for a junction end that differs from germline. V is TRBV11-1 and J is TRBJ2-1; TRBD1 agrees at 7 bases. The germline V gene encodes CDR1 SGHAT and CDR2 FQDESV (reference sequence). CDR3 size: 15 residues. CDR3 DNA: TGTGCCAGCAGCTTAGGAGGGGGCCCCTACGATGAGCAGTTCTTC. Protein: CASSLGGGPYDEQFF.

This chain connects TRBV4-3 to TRBJ1-1, with unresolved D. V was clipped by 1 base and J by 3 bases, with 12 bases between them. The CDR3 is made up of 15 amino acids. CDR1 and CDR2 from the germline V gene are LGHNA and YSLEER. The CDR3 loop is CASSQVREVDTEAFF. In DNA form, the CDR3 reads TGCGCCAGCAGCCAAGTGAGGGAGGTGGACACTGAAGCTTTCTTT.

J is TRBJ1-3 and V is TRBV7-9; D is undetermined. The CDR3 runs 14 residues. Germline CDR1 and CDR2: SEHNR and FQNEAQ (reference sequence). The V and J ends lost 4 bases and 8 bases respectively, with 15 bases between them. As DNA, the CDR3 is TGTGCCAGCAGCTCGCCCGGCAGGTGGGACACCATATATTTT. Translating it yields CASSSPGRWDTIYF.

V is TRBV20-1 and J is TRBJ2-3; D is unclear. V was clipped by 0 bases and J by 0 bases, with 10 bases between them. Germline V CDR1 and CDR2: DFQATT, SNEGSKA (reference sequence). The CDR3 is made up of 15 amino acids. The CDR3: CSARDRIISTDTQYF. For the CDR3, the DNA is TGCAGTGCTAGAGATCGGATAATCAGCACAGATACGCAGTATTTT.

This chain connects TRBV25-1 to TRBJ1-2, with TRBD1 as a possible D gene (6 bases). The germline V gene has CDR1 MGHDK and CDR2 SYGVNS. V shed 2 bases and J shed 3 bases, with 19 bases lying between them. The CDR3 extends over 17 amino acids. The CDR3 reads CASSERVGWTDHYGYTF. CDR3 nucleotide sequence: TGTGCCAGCAGTGAACGGGTTGGGTGGACAGACCACTATGGCTACACCTTC.

This clonotype turned up a few times. V usage is TRBV7-8 and J usage is TRBJ1-2, with D hard to call. CDR3 length: 13 residues. The V gene lost 3 bases and the J gene lost 0 bases, with 5 bases spanning the gap. Germline V lookup: CDR1 SGHVS, CDR2 FQNEAQ. DNA of the CDR3: TGTGCCAGCAGCTTCATGGCTAACTATGGCTACACCTTC. It codes for CASSFMANYGYTF.

The chain links TRBV20-1 to TRBJ2-6, with D uncertain. The CDR3 is made up of 13 amino acids. The germline gives CDR1 DFQATT, CDR2 SNEGSKA (reference sequence). V shed 0 bases and J shed 5 bases, with 5 bases lying between them. The CDR3 DNA reads TGCAGTGCTAGAGAGAGATGGGCCAACGTCCTGACTTTC. As protein: CSARERWANVLTF.

The chain couples TRBV20-1 to TRBJ2-7, with 8 bases that match TRBD2. V lost 4 bases to trimming and J lost 2 bases; unmatched junction nucleotides: 7. Germline CDR1 reads DFQATT; CDR2 reads SNEGSKA (reference sequence). This CDR3 contains 14 residues. The CDR3 protein is CSATSGRDTYEQYF. For the CDR3, the DNA is TGCAGTGCTACAAGCGGGAGAGACACCTACGAGCAGTACTTC.

There are many counts of this clonotype. This rearrangement joins TRBV9 to TRBJ1-1, with D possibly matching TRBD1 (5 bases). Germline-derived CDR1 and CDR2 are SGDLS and YYNGEE. This CDR3 comprises 14 residues. Trimming stripped 4 bases from V and 5 bases from J, with 15 bases between. The chain's CDR3 is CASSRDGGRTEAFF. CDR3 DNA: TGTGCCAGCAGCCGGGATGGGGGAAGGACTGAAGCTTTCTTT.

The chain links TRBV30 to TRBJ2-3, with TRBD1 matching over 8 bases. J lost 5 bases, V lost 3 bases, and 4 bases had no gene match. Germline-derived CDR1 and CDR2 are GTSNPN and SVGIG (reference sequence). The CDR3 covers 13 residues. The CDR3 DNA reads TGTGCCTGGAGGTCAGGGGGCCAAGATACGCAGTATTTT. It is translated as CAWRSGGQDTQYF.

A few counts support this clonotype. The chain carries TRBV6-1 and TRBJ2-3; 15 nucleotides line up with TRBD2. The length of the CDR3 is 16 residues. After removal of 6 bases from V and 2 bases from J, the junction contained 3 bases not matched to a gene. Germline-derived CDR1 and CDR2 are MNHNS and SASEGT. In DNA form, the CDR3 reads TGTGCCAGCAGAGGGACTAGCGGGGGGTCCACAGATACGCAGTATTTT. As protein: CASRGTSGGSTDTQYF.

V is TRBV19 and J is TRBJ2-1; D is uncertain. Trimming left V 0 bases short and J 7 bases short, with 7 bases between. The CDR3 contains 13 residues. In germline, CDR1 is LNHDA, CDR2 SQIVND (reference sequence). The chain's CDR3 is CASSIDIVNEQFF. In DNA form, the CDR3 reads TGTGCCAGTAGTATAGACATAGTGAATGAGCAGTTCTTC.

Ten or more counts support this clonotype. The CDR3 spells CASSSDGPYEQYF. The CDR3 coding sequence is TGTGCCAGCAGCTCGGACGGTCCCTACGAGCAGTACTTC. The chain joins TRBV7-8 to TRBJ2-7; no clear D gene. From germline, CDR1 is SGHVS and CDR2 FQNEAQ. The CDR3 loop spans 13 amino acids. Trimming took 4 bases from V and 2 from J, leaving 9 bases between them.

The V gene is TRBV6-4, the J gene TRBJ2-3; the D is unclear. Germline V gene data show CDR1 as MRHNA and CDR2 as SNTAGT. Trimming cost V 2 bases and J 2 bases, with 5 bases left between them. The CDR3 totals 13 residues. Written as DNA, the CDR3 is TGTGCCAGCAGTGACATTCCCACAGATACGCAGTATTTT. This sequence encodes CASSDIPTDTQYF.

V usage is TRBV5-4 and J usage is TRBJ1-1; possibly TRBD1 for D (6 bases). The CDR3 is 16 residues long. Germline CDR1 and CDR2: SGHNT and YYREEE (reference sequence). The V end lost 0 bases, the J end lost 3 bases, and 15 bases lay between the germline ends. The CDR3 spells CASSLGQAGGDTEAFF. As DNA, the CDR3 is TGTGCCAGCAGCTTGGGACAGGCCGGGGGGGACACTGAAGCTTTCTTT.

This clonotype came up many times. The chain's CDR3 is CASSSPVGGRETQYF. In nucleotides, the CDR3 is TGTGCCAGCAGTTCCCCCGTGGGGGGGCGAGAGACCCAGTACTTC. The chain has TRBV6-5 and TRBJ2-5; tentatively, D is TRBD2 (7 bases). The length of the CDR3 is 15 residues. Germline CDR1 is MNHEY and CDR2 is SVGAGI. V lost 4 bases, J lost 4 bases, and 16 bases lay in between.

This clonotype has more than one count but fewer than ten. The genes are TRBV24-1 and TRBJ2-2, with 10 bases that match TRBD1. Per germline, CDR1 KGHDR and CDR2 SFDVKD. The CDR3 totals 14 residues. Trimming cost V 9 bases and J 4 bases; bases outside gene matches: 4. The CDR3 DNA sequence: TGTGCCACCGCTAGGGACAGGGGCACCGGGGAGCTGTTTTTT. The encoded protein is CATARDRGTGELFF.

This clonotype showed up just a few times. The rearrangement links TRBV7-6 to TRBJ2-1; D perhaps matches TRBD1 (6 bases). Trimming removed 3 bases at V and 6 bases at J, with 12 bases between. CDR1 SGHVS and CDR2 FNYEAQ come from the germline V gene. The CDR3 has 14 residues. CDR3 bases: TGTGCCAGCAGCTTTGCGCAGGGGAGCAATGAGCAGTTCTTC. It encodes CASSFAQGSNEQFF.

The chain recombines TRBV20-1 with TRBJ2-7, with D possibly TRBD2 on 7 matching bases. This CDR3 comprises 13 residues. CDR1 is DFQATT, CDR2 SNEGSKA, per germline (reference sequence). Trimming left V 3 bases short and J 0 bases short, with 9 bases between. DNA for the CDR3: TGCAGTGCTAGGGGGGGGCCCTCCTACGAGCAGTACTTC. This translates into CSARGGPSYEQYF.

This clonotype was seen repeatedly, ten times or more. The CDR3 region has the DNA TGTGCCAGCAGTCGGATGACCGGGGAGCTGTTTTTT. This sequence encodes CASSRMTGELFF. The chain joins TRBV6-1 to TRBJ2-2; no reliable D call. Germline lookup yields CDR1 MNHNS and CDR2 SASEGT. This CDR3 is 12 amino acids long. Deletions cut 5 bases from V and 5 bases from J, with 6 bases between.

The chain is built from TRBV24-1 and TRBJ1-5; TRBD1 agrees at 8 bases. CDR1 and CDR2 (germline): KGHDR, SFDVKD. This CDR3 region has 16 residues. After removal of 3 bases from V and 3 bases from J, the junction contained 6 bases not matched to a gene. CDR3 nucleotides: TGTGCCACCAGTGATCACAGGGGGGGTCCCAATCAGCCCCAGCATTTT. It specifies CATSDHRGGPNQPQHF.

The genes are TRBV27 and TRBJ1-6; D remains ambiguous. From germline, CDR1 is MNHEY and CDR2 SMNVEV (reference sequence). CDR3 length: 14 amino acids. V was trimmed by 3 bases and J by 7 bases, leaving 10 bases between them. The CDR3: CASSFGQINSPLHF. The CDR3 DNA sequence: TGTGCCAGCAGTTTTGGCCAGATCAATTCACCCCTCCACTTT.

This clonotype was observed at least ten times. The chain joins TRBV24-1 to TRBJ2-2; 10 nucleotides agree with TRBD2. CDR3 length: 17 residues. Germline lookup yields CDR1 KGHDR and CDR2 SFDVKD. The V segment lost 4 bases and the J segment 2 bases; nucleotides outside the gene matches: 6. CDR3 nucleotides: TGTGCCACCAGTGACCCATCACTAGCGGGAAACACCGGGGAGCTGTTTTTT. Protein: CATSDPSLAGNTGELFF.

The rearrangement links TRBV20-1 to TRBJ2-2; 8 nucleotides align to TRBD1. Trimming at V came to 6 bases and at J to 1 base, leaving 4 bases not matched to a gene. The CDR3 is made up of 14 amino acids. In germline, CDR1 is DFQATT, CDR2 SNEGSKA (reference sequence). CDR3 sequence reads: CSARTGWNTGELFF. Here the CDR3 DNA reads TGCAGTGCGAGGACAGGGTGGAACACCGGGGAGCTGTTTTTT.

The sample holds many counts of this clonotype. J is TRBJ1-3 and V is TRBV20-1; unclear D gene. Trimming took 6 bases from V and 4 from J, leaving 4 bases between them. Germline V lookup: CDR1 DFQATT, CDR2 SNEGSKA (reference sequence). This CDR3 has 10 residues. CDR3 amino acids: CSALGNTIYF. DNA for the CDR3: TGCAGTGCCCTCGGAAACACCATATATTTT.

This chain joins TRBV10-3 and TRBJ1-5; 7 bases agree with TRBD1. The CDR3 has 15 residues. In germline, CDR1 is ENHRY, CDR2 SYGVKD. Unmatched junction bases numbered 5, after V lost 0 bases and J lost 6 bases. CDR3 amino acids: CAISESEGAGQPQHF. CDR3 bases: TGTGCCATCAGTGAGTCTGAGGGGGCGGGTCAGCCCCAGCATTTT.

The sample holds many counts of this clonotype. CDR3 sequence reads: CASSSRRDGNTEAFF. Here the CDR3 DNA reads TGTGCCAGTAGTTCTCGCCGGGACGGGAACACTGAAGCTTTCTTT. The J gene is TRBJ1-1, the V gene TRBV19, with D tentatively TRBD1 (5 bases). Germline lookup yields CDR1 LNHDA and CDR2 SQIVND (reference sequence). The CDR3 length is 15 residues. With 5 bases removed from V and 1 base from J, the gap between germline ends came to 14 bases.

This clonotype was observed a handful of times. A much larger clone sits a single nucleotide away, making a read error possible. Since no conserved phenylalanine or tryptophan closes the CDR3, a read error is the likely cause. The J gene is TRBJ2-7, the V gene TRBV7-9; maybe TRBD1 (6 bases). V dropped 6 bases and J dropped 6 bases, with 18 bases sitting between them. This CDR3 comprises 14 residues. From germline, CDR1 is SEHNR and CDR2 FQNEAQ (reference sequence). The CDR3 nucleotides are TGTGCCAGCAGTTACCTAACGACAGGCGGCGAGCAGTACCTC. It specifies CASSYLTTGGEQYL.